Listed below are T cell receptor beta chains from one sample, sequenced in a study of identical twins. In TCRdb, the 5' RACE reads were re-called with MiXCR into one record per CDR3 protein. The sample yields 520,000 or so distinct CDR3 sequences, under 25% seen once. This same sample was also part of a study on T cells expressing NK-cell markers.

The sequenced material came from CD4+ T cells sorted from blood. These receptors were obtained from a woman between 18 and 29 years old in good health. CDR3s include the opening cysteine and the closing phenylalanine or tryptophan. A D gene is named only where the DNA matches it firmly. The size entry is marked missing in some rows and otherwise reads once, few, many or a size class.

J,V,size,D,CDR3,DNA
TRBJ2-1,TRBV9,.,TRBD1,CASSPGQAYNEQFF,TGTGCCAGCAGCCCAGGACAGGCCTACAATGAGCAGTTCTTC
TRBJ1-6,TRBV7-9,few,TRBD1,CASSFSAGGGSPLHF,TGTGCCAGCAGCTTCAGCGCAGGGGGTGGTTCACCCCTCCACTTT
TRBJ1-1,TRBV7-6,.,.,CASSPPRQSLNTEAFF,TGTGCCAGCAGCCCTCCGAGACAGTCACTGAACACTGAAGCTTTCTTT
TRBJ1-2,TRBV9,many,.,CASSAPQGWSYGYTF,TGTGCCAGCAGCGCCCCACAGGGTTGGTCCTATGGCTACACCTTC
TRBJ2-7,TRBV18,few,.,CASSPSRLALTPGEQYF,TGTGCCAGCTCACCATCTAGGCTAGCGCTAACCCCGGGGGAGCAGTACTTC
TRBJ2-7,TRBV20-1,.,TRBD2,CSARGTSLSSYEQYF,TGCAGTGCTAGGGGGACTAGCCTGAGCTCCTACGAGCAGTACTTC
TRBJ2-7,TRBV5-8,few,.,CASSRQVSREQYF,TGTGCCAGCAGTCGACAGGTGTCAAGGGAGCAGTACTTC
TRBJ2-1,TRBV25-1,.,TRBD1,CASSPTIGTGRGYEQFF,TGTGCCAGCAGTCCTACTATCGGGACAGGTCGGGGGTATGAGCAGTTCTTC
TRBJ1-6,TRBV5-6,.,TRBD1,CASSLLDREGSPLHF,TGTGCCAGCAGCTTGCTCGACAGGGAGGGGTCACCCCTCCACTTT
TRBJ2-5,TRBV5-1,few,TRBD2,CASTQAGGQETQYF,TGCGCCAGCACACAAGCGGGGGGGCAAGAGACCCAGTACTTC
TRBJ2-7,TRBV28,.,.,CASIVGGQQYF,TGTGCCAGCATAGTAGGGGGACAGCAGTACTTC
TRBJ1-3,TRBV5-6,.,.,CASRTVPGDTIYF,TGTGCCAGTAGGACTGTCCCCGGGGACACCATATATTTT
TRBJ2-3,TRBV20-1,.,.,CSAISPSTDTQYF,TGCAGTGCTATTTCCCCTAGCACAGATACGCAGTATTTT
TRBJ2-7,TRBV5-1,few,.,CASSSDGYSYEQYF,TGCGCCAGCAGTTCCGACGGATATTCCTACGAGCAGTACTTC
TRBJ2-1,TRBV5-1,.,TRBD2,CASSTLAGGGNEQFF,TGCGCCAGCAGCACACTAGCGGGAGGGGGCAATGAGCAGTTCTTC
TRBJ2-3,TRBV20-1,few,.,CSARGLRGTDTQYF,TGCAGTGCTAGGGGGCTGCGGGGCACAGATACGCAGTATTTT
TRBJ2-3,TRBV7-2,.,TRBD2,CASSLGGGRATDTQDF,TGTGCCAGCAGCTTAGGGGGCGGGAGGGCCACAGATACGCAGGATTTT
TRBJ1-2,TRBV4-2,few,TRBD1,CAYNRGNYGYTF,TGTGCCTATAACAGGGGTAACTATGGCTACACCTTC
TRBJ2-1,TRBV5-6,few,.,CASSRRAYNEQFF,TGTGCCAGCAGCAGGCGGGCCTACAATGAGCAGTTCTTC
TRBJ2-7,TRBV5-1,few,TRBD2,CASSLFGTSPEEQYF,TGCGCCAGCAGCTTGTTCGGGACTAGCCCCGAGGAGCAGTACTTC
TRBJ2-1,TRBV12-3/TRBV12-4,.,.,CASREVEQFF,TGTGCCAGCAGGGAGGTCGAGCAGTTCTTC
TRBJ2-2,TRBV29-1,many,.,CSVSLWGTGELFF,TGCAGCGTTTCTCTTTGGGGCACCGGGGAGCTGTTTTTT
TRBJ2-1,TRBV20-1,few,TRBD2,CSAGGLAGGQTYNEQFF,TGCAGTGCAGGAGGACTAGCGGGGGGGCAAACCTACAATGAGCAGTTCTTC
TRBJ1-5,TRBV12-3/TRBV12-4,.,.,CASRDSGGTGNQPQHF,TGTGCCAGCAGGGACTCGGGAGGGACCGGTAATCAGCCCCAGCATTTT
TRBJ2-3,TRBV7-2,.,TRBD2,CASSFPASGATDTQYF,TGTGCCAGCAGCTTCCCCGCTAGCGGGGCCACAGATACGCAGTATTTT
TRBJ1-6,TRBV12-3/TRBV12-4,.,.,CASSETEYNSPLHF,TGTGCCAGCAGTGAGACAGAGTATAATTCACCCCTCCACTTT
TRBJ1-5,TRBV12-3/TRBV12-4,.,.,CASSLSQGGRGPQHF,TGTGCCAGCAGTTTAAGCCAGGGTGGACGCGGGCCCCAGCATTTT
TRBJ2-3,TRBV20-1,few,TRBD2,CSATSGADTQYF,TGCAGTGCAACTAGCGGCGCAGATACGCAGTATTTT
TRBJ2-3,TRBV6-5,.,.,CASSYSGPASSTDTQYF,TGTGCCAGCAGTTACTCGGGACCGGCGTCTAGCACAGATACGCAGTATTTT
TRBJ1-5,TRBV2,.,.,CASSEGGGRNQPQHF,TGTGCCAGCAGTGAGGGGGGGGGACGCAATCAGCCCCAGCATTTT
TRBJ2-7,TRBV5-1,.,.,CASSLDRFQQYF,TGCGCCAGCAGCTTGGACAGGTTTCAGCAGTACTTC
TRBJ2-3,TRBV20-1,few,TRBD2,CSAPKRGSDTQYF,TGCAGTGCTCCTAAGCGGGGTTCAGATACGCAGTATTTT
TRBJ1-5,TRBV18,.,.,CASSRGDSNQPQHF,TGTGCCAGCTCGAGGGGGGATAGCAATCAGCCCCAGCATTTT
TRBJ2-2,TRBV6-1,.,.,CASSARGAANTGELFF,TGTGCCAGCAGTGCGCGAGGGGCAGCAAACACCGGGGAGCTGTTTTTT
TRBJ1-2,TRBV6-5,.,.,CASSYSGGLNYGYTF,TGTGCCAGCAGTTACTCTGGGGGTCTTAACTATGGCTACACCTTC
TRBJ2-5,TRBV7-2,many,TRBD1,CASSWGQGRFNQETQYF,TGTGCCAGCAGCTGGGGACAGGGTAGATTCAACCAAGAGACCCAGTACTTC
TRBJ2-7,TRBV20-1,few,TRBD1,CSVKGDSLFYQYF,TGCAGTGTCAAGGGGGACAGCTTATTTTATCAGTACTTC